The TCR beta chain described here comes from a study of CD8 T cells in ankylosing spondylitis. Overall study results and limits: Those disease-linked clones were CD8+; they were also relatively rare in peripheral blood.

The CDR3 contains 12 residues. CDR1 is SNHLY and CDR2 is FYNNEI in the germline V gene. V lost 5 bases to trimming and J lost 4 bases, with 8 bases between them. Preparation of TCR beta libraries was done by quantitative 5'-RACE with molecular barcodes. TCRdb fed the 5' RACE reads into MiXCR, producing one record per CDR3 protein. The sample has 300,000 to 400,000 distinct CDR3 sequences, approximately 22% seen once. On this clonotype itself: Its antigen is as yet unknown.

The chain employs TRBV2 and TRBJ1-1; D call uncertain. The source material was blood, either unsorted or a sorted T cell fraction (not recorded which). The TCR originated in a male donor with ankylosing spondylitis or in good health (not recorded which). The CDR3 is CASSPGITEAFF. The DNA for the CDR3 is TGTGCCAGCAGTCCGGGCATCACTGAAGCTTTCTTT.